The 5 T cell receptor beta chains in this list originate from one sample, sequenced in a study of blood T cell repertoires in COVID-19. The repertoire was sequenced with immunoSEQ multiplex PCR; TCRdb's copy has only in-frame clones and lacks some. Here the sample spans about 270,000 clones, about 86% being singletons. The sequenced material came from peripheral blood. These receptors all stem from a woman in her sixties with active or convalescent COVID-19.

This clone was seen once. V gene TRBV7-8 combines with J gene TRBJ1-5, with 9 bases fitting TRBD1. V lost 1 base, J lost 4 bases, and 2 bases stayed unmatched. The CDR3 runs 15 residues. The V gene's germline CDR1 is SGHVS and CDR2 FQNEAQ. DNA for the CDR3: TGTGCCAGCAGCTTAGTAGGGACAGGGAATCAGCCCCAGCATTTT. It encodes CASSLVGTGNQPQHF.

The chain joins TRBV2 to TRBJ2-6; TRBD1 is a possible D gene (5 bases). The CDR3 extends over 18 amino acids. CDR1 is SNHLY and CDR2 is FYNNEI in the germline V gene. V dropped 6 bases and J dropped 0 bases, with 18 bases sitting between them. The DNA for the CDR3 is TGTGCCAGCAGAACGAGCCTAGACAGCTCCTCTGGGGCCAACGTCCTGACTTTC. Encoded protein: CASRTSLDSSSGANVLTF.

The rearrangement joins TRBV5-1 to TRBJ1-6; D gene ambiguous. CDR1 and CDR2 (germline): SGHRS, YFSETQ. The CDR3 covers 17 residues. Trimming took 7 bases from V and 0 from J, leaving 17 bases between them. The CDR3 protein is CASALNPESSYNSPLHF. The CDR3 bases are TGCGCCAGCGCCCTCAACCCCGAGAGCTCCTATAATTCACCCCTCCACTTT.

The genes are TRBV7-6 and TRBJ1-2; tentatively, D is TRBD1 (6 bases). The V and J ends lost 4 bases and 7 bases respectively, with 28 bases between them. The germline V gene has CDR1 SGHVS and CDR2 FNYEAQ. CDR3 length: 18 amino acids. As DNA, the CDR3 is TGTGCCAGCAGCTATAGTTTAGGGGGGGACACCAATTGGAGTGGCTACACCTTC. Translating gives CASSYSLGGDTNWSGYTF. Full variable domain (outside the CDR3, taken from reference TRBV7-6 and TRBJ1-2): GAGVSQSPRYKVTKRGQDVALRCDPISGHVSLYWYRQALGQGPEFLTYFNYEAQQDKSGLPNDRFSAERPEGSISTLTIQRTEQRDSAMYRCASSYSLGGDTNWSGYTFGSGTRLTVV.

The V and J genes are TRBV29-1 and TRBJ1-2; 12 bases match TRBD1. The CDR3 is 13 amino acids. V gave up 4 bases and J gave up 5 bases; unmatched junction bases: 2. Germline CDR1 reads SQVTM; CDR2 reads ANQGSEA. Written as DNA, the CDR3 is TGCAGCGTTGTGGGACAGGGGGCTTATGGCTACACCTTC. Its translation is CSVVGQGAYGYTF. Looking up the rest from reference TRBV29-1 and TRBJ1-2 gives the full variable domain: SAVISQKPSRDICQRGTSLTIQCQVDSQVTMMFWYRQQPGQSLTLIATANQGSEATYESGFVIDKFPISRPNLTFSTLTVSNMSPEDSSIYLCSVVGQGAYGYTFGSGTRLTVV.